This T cell receptor (beta chain) was captured in a study of radiation and T cells in renal cell carcinoma. Whole-study context: Nephrectomy followed 15 Gy stereotactic body radiation by 4 weeks. Notes on the study in general: From baseline, blood top tumor clonotypes peaked at 2 weeks post-radiation.

This clone was detected only a few times. As yet, its antigen is unknown. Time point noted: blood 2 weeks post-SBRT. Treatment here: 15 Gy SBRT to primary tumor, nephrectomy 4 weeks later. Serial blood draws occurred at baseline and 2 and 4 weeks post-SBRT. The tumor was a clear cell renal cell carcinoma. Repertoires were generated with immunoSEQ multiplex PCR, while TCRdb's copy carries only in-frame clones and drops some. Here the sample spans under 150,000 clones, roughly four fifths being singletons. V was cut by 0 bases and J by 8 bases, with 7 bases left in between. The CDR3 runs to 12 residues. The germline V gene has CDR1 SGHAT and CDR2 FQNNGV.

Sample: blood, taken from a patient whose treatment included radiotherapy and nephrectomy. The J gene is TRBJ1-2, the V gene TRBV11-2; D uncertain. This clonotype originated in a woman aged 60-75 years with renal cell carcinoma. The CDR3 sequence is CASSLDLRGYTF. The CDR3 DNA is TGTGCCAGCAGCTTAGATCTAAGAGGCTACACCTTC. Using reference TRBV11-2 and TRBJ1-2 for the parts outside the CDR3, the full variable domain is EAGVAQSPRYKIIEKRQSVAFWCNPISGHATLYWYQQILGQGPKLLIQFQNNGVVDDSQLPKDRFSAERLKGVDSTLKIQPAKLEDSAVYLCASSLDLRGYTFGSGTRLTVV.